This T cell receptor beta chain was observed in a study of blood T cell repertoires in COVID-19. The V end lost 3 bases, the J end lost 9 bases, and 21 bases lay between the germline ends. The length of the CDR3 is 15 residues. Per the germline V gene, CDR1 is DFQATT and CDR2 is SNEGSKA (reference sequence). Profiled with immunoSEQ multiplex PCR; TCRdb holds only in-frame clones, not every one. This table holds some 51,000 clones, 88% found once. Sequencing was done on a sample of peripheral blood. The TCR was taken from a man aged 50-60 years with active COVID-19. The rearrangement joins TRBV20-1 to TRBJ2-4; perhaps TRBD2 as D (7 bases). This chain's CDR3 is CSASEPNLGGGIQYF. CDR3 nucleotides: TGCAGTGCTAGTGAGCCTAATTTAGGGGGGGGCATTCAGTACTTC.